This paragraph reports one TCR beta chain. What it recognizes is unknown. The sample is drawn from a study of cytomegalovirus exposure and HLA in healthy donors. Whole-study context: An early data release held around 80 million unique TCRs from HLA-typed donors.

There are 14 residues in the CDR3. V lost 4 bases, J lost 4 bases, and 13 bases lay in between. The germline CDR1 and CDR2 sequences are MNHEY and SMNVEV (reference sequence). PCR involved 60 Vbeta and 13 Jbeta primers. TCRdb's table, derived via immunoSEQ multiplex PCR, lists solely in-frame clones and lacks some. Among about 59,000 clones listed, more than 70% were seen once. Points from the study as a whole: Analysis was performed later, and it showed HLA-associated TCR beta chains to be more clonally expanded than equally common others. The authors later linked a missense DCLRE1C variant to TCR beta V- and J-gene trimming.

Sample: PBMCs. V is TRBV27 and J is TRBJ1-1; maybe TRBD1 (5 bases). The TCR was taken from a man younger than 45 in good health and CMV-seropositive. The CDR3 is CASSYGTRGTEAFF. As DNA, the CDR3 is TGTGCCAGCAGTTATGGGACGCGGGGCACTGAAGCTTTCTTT.